The clone carrying this T cell receptor beta chain was picked up many times. Its antigen is still unknown. The sample originates from a study of identical twins. Study-level results: The more abundant beta clonotypes in cord blood had fewer insertions, and memory repertoires did not show this.

Template switching (which added a universal primer site) was used, and cDNA carried unique molecular identifiers. TCRdb re-called the 5' RACE reads through MiXCR, storing one row per CDR3 protein. Counted here are around 650,000 distinct CDR3 sequences, 7.1% occurring once; the ten biggest clones make up about 1.6%. J was trimmed by 5 bases and V by 5 bases; bases with no gene match: 6. The CDR3 sequence is 15 residues long. Germline loops: CDR1 KGHSH, CDR2 LQKENI. This sample also appeared in a second study, on yellow fever vaccine responses in identical twins.

Sequencing was performed on PBMCs. The receptor was isolated from a woman in her late teens or twenties in good health. This chain joins TRBV18 and TRBJ2-5, with 12 bases lining up with TRBD1. CDR3 amino acids: CASSAGTGGGETQYF. The DNA of the CDR3 is TGTGCCAGCTCAGCCGGGACAGGGGGCGGCGAGACCCAGTACTTC.